One sample yielded the 27 T cell receptor beta chains listed below, sequenced in a study of Tregs in tolerant kidney transplant recipients. The protocol was immunoSEQ multiplex PCR, while the TCRdb copy is restricted to in-frame clones and leaves out a portion. Of about 94,000 clones in the sample, approximately 93% were seen once. The sequences come from CD4+ T cells from blood, collected before the transplant. The receptors stem from a human donor who received a combined kidney and bone marrow transplant.

The chain recombines TRBV9 with TRBJ2-1, with D hard to call. Per the germline V gene, CDR1 is SGDLS and CDR2 is YYNGEE. V was cut by 0 bases and J by 3 bases, with 7 bases left in between. The CDR3 is made up of 14 amino acids. The CDR3 reads CASSVAPLYNEQFF. The DNA of the CDR3 is TGTGCCAGCAGCGTAGCTCCACTCTACAATGAGCAGTTCTTC.

The rearrangement links TRBV4-2 to TRBJ1-1, with a weak D call TRBD1 (5 bases). The germline CDR1 and CDR2 sequences are LGHNA and YNFKEQ. The CDR3 has 16 amino acids. Trimming took off 2 bases at V and 6 bases at J, with 19 bases between the two ends. CDR3 sequence: CASSQTDGHPVAEAFF. The CDR3, as DNA: TGTGCCAGCAGCCAAACCGACGGACACCCGGTGGCTGAAGCTTTCTTT.

The rearrangement uses TRBV9 and TRBJ2-3, with D perhaps matching TRBD2 (6 bases). The ends were cut back, 4 bases at V and 2 bases at J, with 17 bases in the middle. Germline assignment: CDR1 SGDLS and CDR2 YYNGEE. The CDR3 loop spans 16 amino acids. The CDR3 reads CASSPRQGLLTDTQYF. The CDR3 nucleotides read TGTGCCAGCAGCCCCCGGCAGGGACTCCTCACAGATACGCAGTATTTT. Together with reference TRBV9 and TRBJ2-3, the CDR3 gives the full variable domain: DSGVTQTPKHLITATGQRVTLRCSPRSGDLSVYWYQQSLDQGLQFLIQYYNGEERAKGNILERFSAQQFPDLHSELNLSSLELGDSALYFCASSPRQGLLTDTQYFGPGTRLTVL.

The chain carries TRBV5-4 and TRBJ2-7; 7 bases align to TRBD2. Germline V lookup: CDR1 SGHNT, CDR2 YYREEE (reference sequence). The CDR3 is made up of 14 amino acids. The V segment lost 3 bases and the J segment 6 bases; nucleotides outside the gene matches: 9. The CDR3 sequence: CASSSLAEAGEQYF. CDR3 sequence (DNA): TGTGCCAGCAGCTCCCTAGCGGAAGCGGGCGAGCAGTACTTC. The variable domain in full, completed from reference TRBV5-4 and TRBJ2-7, reads ETGVTQSPTHLIKTRGQQVTLRCSSQSGHNTVSWYQQALGQGPQFIFQYYREEENGRGNFPPRFSGLQFPNYSSELNVNALELDDSALYLCASSSLAEAGEQYFGPGTRLTVT.

This chain uses TRBV19 with TRBJ2-2; 7 bases agree with TRBD2. J lost 6 bases, V lost 6 bases, and 7 bases had no gene match. The germline CDR1 and CDR2 sequences are LNHDA and SQIVND (reference sequence). This CDR3 comprises 14 residues. The CDR3 nucleotides read TGTGCCAGTAGCTTTACTAGCGCCGCCGGGGAGCTGTTTTTT. Amino acid sequence: CASSFTSAAGELFF. Together with reference TRBV19 and TRBJ2-2, the CDR3 gives the full variable domain: DGGITQSPKYLFRKEGQNVTLSCEQNLNHDAMYWYRQDPGQGLRLIYYSQIVNDFQKGDIAEGYSVSREKKESFPLTVTSAQKNPTAFYLCASSFTSAAGELFFGEGSRLTVL.

This clone was found once. The rearrangement links TRBV29-1 to TRBJ2-7; 8 bases agree with TRBD1. Germline V CDR1 and CDR2: SQVTM, ANQGSEA. CDR3 length: 13 amino acids. With 6 bases clipped from V and 2 bases from J, the junction kept 6 bases outside the gene matches. CDR3 in amino acids: CSVMTGATYEQYF. The CDR3 DNA reads as TGCAGCGTGATGACAGGGGCGACCTACGAGCAGTACTTC.

The chain is built from TRBV11-3 and TRBJ2-7, with TRBD1 as a possible D gene (5 bases). CDR1 SGHNT and CDR2 YENEEA come from the germline V gene. The V and J ends lost 1 base and 7 bases respectively, with 17 bases between them. This CDR3 region has 15 residues. The CDR3 sequence: CASSLVPDSSIEQYF. CDR3 sequence (DNA): TGTGCCAGCAGCTTAGTCCCCGACAGTAGCATTGAGCAGTACTTC.

CDR3 sequence (DNA): TGCGCCAGCAGCCGGACAGCGAAGGGTGGACCGAACTACGAGCAGTACTTC. Residues: CASSRTAKGGPNYEQYF. This chain connects TRBV5-1 to TRBJ2-7, with D tentatively TRBD1 (6 bases). Trimming removed 4 bases from V and 3 bases from J, with 23 bases in between. The CDR3 is made up of 17 amino acids. CDR1 and CDR2 (germline): SGHRS, YFSETQ.

The chain uses TRBV6-5 and TRBJ2-7; 9 nucleotides match TRBD1. The germline V gene encodes CDR1 MNHEY and CDR2 SVGAGI. This CDR3 contains 14 residues. After removal of 2 bases from V and 7 bases from J, the junction contained 6 bases not matched to a gene. For the CDR3, the DNA is TGTGCCAGCAGTTACAACAGGGGGCCAGGGGAGCAGTACTTC. It translates to CASSYNRGPGEQYF.

As regards this clone: This specimen includes other DNA sequences encoding the same CDR3. The chain joins TRBV28 to TRBJ1-6; 7 nucleotides align to TRBD1. The CDR3 runs 16 residues. The junction had 12 bases not matched to a gene; V was cut back by 3 bases and J by 10 bases. The germline CDR1 and CDR2 sequences are MDHEN and SYDVKM. The CDR3 is CASSFSGTADTSPLHF. As DNA, the CDR3 is TGTGCCAGCAGTTTCTCAGGGACAGCAGATACATCACCCCTCCACTTT.

To note about this clone: This CDR3 is also generated by other DNA sequences in the sample. The chain combines TRBV10-3 with TRBJ1-6; D may be TRBD1 (6 bases). Germline CDR1 and CDR2: ENHRY and SYGVKD. This CDR3 has 14 amino acids. The V gene lost 7 bases and the J gene lost 10 bases, with 17 bases spanning the gap. CDR3 amino acids: CAITGQLSDSPLHF. CDR3 nucleotides: TGTGCCATCACCGGACAGCTCTCCGACTCACCCCTCCACTTT.

V and J are TRBV13 and TRBJ1-6; TRBD1 matches 12 bases. The CDR3 consists of 15 residues. Germline CDR1 is PRHDT and CDR2 is FYEKMQ (reference sequence). V lost 5 bases to trimming and J lost 10 bases; unmatched junction nucleotides: 6. The CDR3: CASSMAGTGGSPLHF. CDR3 DNA sequence: TGTGCCAGCAGCATGGCCGGGACAGGGGGCTCACCCCTCCACTTT. Combining the CDR3 with reference TRBV13 and TRBJ1-6 gives the whole variable domain AAGVIQSPRHLIKEKRETATLKCYPIPRHDTVYWYQQGPGQDPQFLISFYEKMQSDKGSIPDRFSAQQFSDYHSELNMSSLELGDSALYFCASSMAGTGGSPLHFGNGTRLTVT.

The chain is built from TRBV4-2 and TRBJ2-5; D possibly corresponds to TRBD1 (5 bases). The germline V gene has CDR1 LGHNA and CDR2 YNFKEQ. The length of the CDR3 is 14 residues. Trimming removed 2 bases from V and 13 bases from J, with 20 bases in between. The CDR3 coding sequence is TGTGCCAGCAGCCAACAGCGAACGGACAAACTATCGTACTTC. Translation: CASSQQRTDKLSYF.

This chain uses TRBV2 with TRBJ2-7; 9 bases align to TRBD1. Trimming cost V 5 bases and J 3 bases; bases outside gene matches: 11. The length of the CDR3 is 16 residues. From germline, CDR1 is SNHLY and CDR2 FYNNEI. The DNA for the CDR3 is TGTGCCAGCAGTAAGGGGACAGGGAGTGGAAACTACGAGCAGTACTTC. It codes for CASSKGTGSGNYEQYF.

The rearrangement uses TRBV15 and TRBJ2-2, with TRBD2 identical over 7 bases. CDR3 size: 16 residues. The junction had 12 bases not matched to a gene; V was cut back by 2 bases and J by 9 bases. Germline CDR1 reads LNHNV; CDR2 reads YYDKDF (reference sequence). For the CDR3, the DNA is TGTGCCACCAGCAGACTCGGCGGGGAGGGGCACCGGGAGCTGTTTTTT. Residues: CATSRLGGEGHRELFF.

The chain carries TRBV5-1 and TRBJ2-2, with 12 nucleotides matching TRBD2. This CDR3 has 16 residues. CDR1 and CDR2 (germline): SGHRS, YFSETQ. V lost 5 bases, J lost 5 bases, and 7 bases stayed unmatched. CDR3 amino acids: CASSSPLAGGTGELFF. For the CDR3, the DNA is TGCGCCAGCAGTTCTCCCCTAGCGGGAGGGACCGGGGAGCTGTTTTTT.

This chain links TRBV4-3 with TRBJ1-2, with D perhaps TRBD1 (5 bases). V dropped 0 bases and J dropped 1 base, with 18 bases sitting between them. This CDR3 region has 18 residues. From germline, CDR1 is LGHNA and CDR2 YSLEER. CDR3 region: CASSQDLWRGEDNYGYTF. CDR3 sequence (DNA): TGCGCCAGCAGCCAAGATTTGTGGCGAGGGGAGGATAACTATGGCTACACCTTC.

This chain joins TRBV11-3 and TRBJ2-3; TRBD1 matches 7 bases. This CDR3 comprises 16 residues. V shed 1 base, J shed 6 bases, and the junction held 10 bases outside the gene matches. The germline gives CDR1 SGHNT, CDR2 YENEEA. The CDR3 bases are TGTGCCAGCAGCTTAGTGGTGGGACAGATATTGGATACGCAGTATTTT. It codes for CASSLVVGQILDTQYF.

The chain uses TRBV7-9 and TRBJ1-1; a possible D gene is TRBD1 (5 bases). The CDR3 runs to 15 residues. Looked up from germline, CDR1 is SEHNR and CDR2 is FQNEAQ (reference sequence). The V gene lost 5 bases and the J gene lost 1 base, with 14 bases spanning the gap. CDR3 DNA sequence: TGTGCCAGCAGCCGTAGGGGAAACGAGAACACTGAAGCTTTCTTT. It is translated as CASSRRGNENTEAFF.

The V call is TRBV18, the J call TRBJ2-2, with D perhaps matching TRBD2 (6 bases). Germline V gene sequence: CDR1 KGHSH, CDR2 LQKENI. The CDR3 extends over 17 amino acids. V was trimmed by 6 bases and J by 4 bases, leaving 21 bases between them. CDR3 DNA: TGTGCCAGCTCTCTTTACGAATCCGGGGGAGGCACCGGGGAGCTGTTTTTT. Protein: CASSLYESGGGTGELFF.

The gene calls are TRBV7-2 and TRBJ2-3; D is ambiguous. This CDR3 region has 12 residues. Germline CDR1 SGHTA, CDR2 FQGNSA. V was pared by 5 bases and J by 2 bases, with 5 bases between. CDR3 amino acids: CASSPYTDTQYF. The CDR3 region has the DNA TGTGCCAGCAGCCCCTACACAGATACGCAGTATTTT.

CDR3 sequence (DNA): TGTGCCAGCAGCCACCAGCACAGGGGAAGTAGTCAGCCCCAGCATTTT. Protein sequence: CASSHQHRGSSQPQHF. J is TRBJ1-5 and V is TRBV4-2; TRBD1 aligns across 7 bases. The CDR3 is 16 residues long. The V gene end was trimmed by 3 bases and the J gene end by 6 bases; junction bases not matched to a gene: 11. Germline lookup yields CDR1 LGHNA and CDR2 YNFKEQ.

The J gene is TRBJ2-3, the V gene TRBV7-2; 12 nucleotides line up with TRBD2. The CDR3 covers 18 residues. The ends lost 3 bases at V and 0 bases at J; junction bases unmatched: 7. Germline values: CDR1 SGHTA, CDR2 FQGNSA. The CDR3 DNA reads TGTGCCAGCAGCTTGACTAGCGGGGGTTATTCTAGCACAGATACGCAGTATTTT. It translates to CASSLTSGGYSSTDTQYF.

This chain joins TRBV19 and TRBJ2-7; D not resolved. Germline lookup yields CDR1 LNHDA and CDR2 SQIVND (reference sequence). V gave up 6 bases and J gave up 6 bases, with 12 bases separating them. The CDR3 covers 12 residues. In nucleotides, the CDR3 is TGTGCCAGTAGGAACCCCCGGAGCGAGCAGTACTTC. It is translated as CASRNPRSEQYF.

The V call is TRBV27, the J call TRBJ2-5, with 11 bases that match TRBD2. Near its end, the DNA agrees better with TRBJ2-7, so the J call may be wrong. CDR1 MNHEY and CDR2 SMNVEV come from the germline V gene (reference sequence). This CDR3 has 15 amino acids. The CDR3 sequence is CASSPISGRAYEQYF. The CDR3, as DNA: TGTGCCAGCAGTCCTATTAGCGGGAGGGCGTACGAGCAGTACTTC.

This clone has only one observation. The V gene is TRBV30, the J gene TRBJ2-3; tentative D call: TRBD2 (6 bases). The V gene's germline CDR1 is GTSNPN and CDR2 SVGIG (reference sequence). V was cut by 0 bases and J by 6 bases, with 13 bases left in between. The CDR3 has 14 residues. CDR3 region: CAWSVRLASDTQYF. CDR3 nucleotides: TGTGCCTGGAGTGTACGGCTAGCGTCCGATACGCAGTATTTT.

The genes are TRBV5-1 and TRBJ2-7; no reliable D call. Between the trimmed V and J ends, which lost 0 bases and 6 bases, there was a span of 16 bases. This CDR3 is 15 amino acids long. Per germline, CDR1 SGHRS and CDR2 YFSETQ. The CDR3 loop reads CASSLGHLGASEQYF. In nucleotides, the CDR3 is TGCGCCAGCAGCTTGGGGCATCTGGGCGCCTCCGAGCAGTACTTC. The variable domain in full, with the rest retrieved from reference TRBV5-1 and TRBJ2-7, is KAGVTQTPRYLIKTRGQQVTLSCSPISGHRSVSWYQQTPGQGLQFLFEYFSETQRNKGNFPGRFSGRQFSNSRSEMNVSTLELGDSALYLCASSLGHLGASEQYFGPGTRLTVT.